This record looks at one T cell receptor beta chain sequence and its context. The antigen remains unidentified. Template material for amplifying TCR beta CDR3 regions consisted of RNA transcripts. TCR CDR3 regions were first amplified by RT-PCR with HTBI primers. One entry per CDR3 protein results from TCRdb running MiXCR on the multiplex PCR reads. The repertoire holds 500,000 or so distinct CDR3 sequences, 15% to 20% seen once, with approximately 18% in the top ten. The length of the CDR3 is 18 residues. V shed 4 bases, J shed 1 base, and the junction held 11 bases outside the gene matches. Germline-derived CDR1 and CDR2 are MNHEY and SMNVEV (reference sequence). The entry originates in a study of T cells in Graves' hyperthyroidism and ophthalmopathy. Background on the study: It was at initial diagnosis, before any treatment, that peripheral blood was collected.

Study-wide results and limits: Most thyroid clonotypes with frequency above 0.001 were detected in blood.

The clonotype comes from a woman younger than 35 with Graves' ophthalmopathy. Input material: blood. J is TRBJ1-1 and V is TRBV27, with TRBD1 identical over 11 bases. CDR3 loop: CASSYAAAGTGGNTEAFF. The DNA of the CDR3 is TGTGCCAGCAGTTATGCCGCCGCCGGGACAGGGGGGAACACTGAAGCTTTCTTT.